This T cell receptor (beta chain) was found in a study of blood T cell repertoires in COVID-19. Overall study context: T cells, B-cell-depleted T cells, or PBMCs provided the cDNA or gDNA that served as material.

As handled by the study authors: By means of reference gene primer amplification, nucleated cell counts were estimated. TCRdb's table, derived via immunoSEQ multiplex PCR, lists solely in-frame clones and lacks some. That table furnishes V, J and clone size, whereas the DNA furnished D and trimming. Altogether about 220,000 clones are present, approximately 90% being singletons, with the ten largest covering 3.5% to 4.5%. Germline lookup yields CDR1 SNHLY and CDR2 FYNNEI. The CDR3 extends over 15 amino acids. Trimming at V came to 3 bases and at J to 5 bases, leaving 9 bases not matched to a gene. This TCR derives from a woman between 40 and 55 years old with acute COVID-19. The rearrangement joins TRBV2 to TRBJ1-1, with 7 bases lining up with TRBD1. Sequenced sample: PBMCs or T cells enriched from blood (not recorded which). CDR3 in amino acids: CASSDVWQGETEAFF. The CDR3 DNA reads as TGTGCCAGCAGTGATGTTTGGCAGGGGGAAACTGAAGCTTTCTTT.